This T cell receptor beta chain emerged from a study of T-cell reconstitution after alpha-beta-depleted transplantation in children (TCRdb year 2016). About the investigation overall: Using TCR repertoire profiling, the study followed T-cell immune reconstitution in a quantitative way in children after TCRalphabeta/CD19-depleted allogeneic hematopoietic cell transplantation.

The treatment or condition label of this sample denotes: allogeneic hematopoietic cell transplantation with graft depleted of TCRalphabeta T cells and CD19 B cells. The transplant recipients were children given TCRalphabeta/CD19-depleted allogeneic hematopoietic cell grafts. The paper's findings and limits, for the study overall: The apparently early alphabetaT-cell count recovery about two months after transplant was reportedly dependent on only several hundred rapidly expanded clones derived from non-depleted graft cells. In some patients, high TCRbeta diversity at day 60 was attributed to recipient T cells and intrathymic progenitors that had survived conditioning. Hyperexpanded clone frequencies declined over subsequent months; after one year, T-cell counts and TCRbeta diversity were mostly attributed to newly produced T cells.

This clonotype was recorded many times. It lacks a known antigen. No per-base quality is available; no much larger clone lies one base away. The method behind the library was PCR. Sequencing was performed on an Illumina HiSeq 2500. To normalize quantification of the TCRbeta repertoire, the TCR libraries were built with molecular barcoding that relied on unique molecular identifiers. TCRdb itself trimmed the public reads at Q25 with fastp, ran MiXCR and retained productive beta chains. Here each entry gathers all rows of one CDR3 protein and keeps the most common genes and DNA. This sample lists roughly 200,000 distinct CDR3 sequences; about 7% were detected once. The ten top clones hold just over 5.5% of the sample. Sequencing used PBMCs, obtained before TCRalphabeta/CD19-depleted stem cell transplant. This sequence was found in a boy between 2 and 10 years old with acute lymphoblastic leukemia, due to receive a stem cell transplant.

This receptor carries the CDR3 CSAWTAEAFF. Here is the DNA: TGCAGCGCCTGGACAGCTGAAGCTTTCTTT. The chain employs TRBV29-1 and TRBJ1-1; the best D guess is TRBD1, with 6 bases matching. Spanning cysteine to phenylalanine, the CDR3 consists of 10 amino acids. Just the 30-base CDR3 DNA is kept, in frame starting at base 1. Looking up the germline V gene yields CDR1 SQVTM and CDR2 ANQGSEA. At the junction V is shortened by 7 bases and J by 6 bases, with 9 bases in between.